The 13 T cell receptor beta chains presented below share a single source sample, sequenced in a study of human T cells and chemical hapten exposure. TCRdb redid the calling of the 5' RACE reads with MiXCR, one entry per CDR3 protein. The profile shows about 80,000 distinct CDR3 sequences, 6% to 8.5% of them singletons. Blood, whole and unfractionated, served as the source for total RNA extraction. These receptors were collected from a male donor in good health.

In nucleotides, the CDR3 is TGCGCCAGCAGCCAGGGGGTTTCCTACAATGAGCAGTTCTTC. Translation: CASSQGVSYNEQFF. The chain combines TRBV5-1 with TRBJ2-1, with 7 bases identical to TRBD1. Germline lookup yields CDR1 SGHRS and CDR2 YFSETQ. With 4 bases clipped from V and 1 base from J, the junction kept 2 bases outside the gene matches. This CDR3 is built from 14 residues.

This chain uses TRBV5-4 with TRBJ2-1; no definite D call. Germline V gene lookup returns CDR1 SGHNT and CDR2 YYREEE (reference sequence). This CDR3 spans 15 amino acids. Trimming removed 1 base from V and 0 bases from J, with 8 bases in between. The CDR3 nucleotides read TGTGCCAGCAGCTTGACCCTTAGCTCCTACAATGAGCAGTTCTTC. As protein: CASSLTLSSYNEQFF.

This clonotype has ten or more counts. The chain is built from TRBV2 and TRBJ1-5, with unresolved D. There are 14 residues in the CDR3. Germline CDR1 and CDR2: SNHLY and FYNNEI. The V and J ends lost 0 bases and 7 bases respectively, with 10 bases between them. CDR3 residues: CASSEATRIQPQHF. The CDR3 coding sequence is TGTGCCAGCAGTGAAGCGACGAGGATCCAGCCCCAGCATTTT.

V gene TRBV5-1 combines with J gene TRBJ2-3; a possible D gene is TRBD1 (5 bases). Germline assignment: CDR1 SGHRS and CDR2 YFSETQ. CDR3 length: 18 residues. V dropped 1 base and J dropped 0 bases, with 18 bases sitting between them. The CDR3 sequence is CASSLIPPGSPSTDTQYF. CDR3 nucleotides: TGCGCCAGCAGCTTGATACCCCCAGGGTCTCCTAGCACAGATACGCAGTATTTT.

This clonotype was observed a handful of times. The chain employs TRBV12-3 or TRBV12-4 and TRBJ2-2; 8 nucleotides agree with TRBD2. The CDR3 totals 17 residues. Trimming took 5 bases from V and 4 from J; bases not matched to a gene: 12. CDR3 bases: TGTGCCAGCAGTCCTCCTGATGAGCGGGAGACCACCGGGGAGCTGTTTTTT. Its protein is CASSPPDERETTGELFF.

In its sample, this clonotype was seen many times. This chain joins TRBV5-1 and TRBJ1-1; 9 bases map to TRBD1. CDR1 SGHRS and CDR2 YFSETQ come from the germline V gene. The ends lost 4 bases at V and 4 bases at J; junction bases unmatched: 2. The CDR3 is 13 residues long. CDR3 residues: CASSRTGVTEAFF. CDR3 coding DNA: TGCGCCAGCAGCAGGACAGGGGTCACTGAAGCTTTCTTT.

This sequence joins TRBV20-1 and TRBJ2-7; D uncertain. V was clipped by 6 bases and J by 5 bases, with 14 bases between them. CDR1 is DFQATT, CDR2 SNEGSKA, per germline (reference sequence). The CDR3 length is 12 residues. In nucleotides, the CDR3 is TGCAGTGCCAGCAGGAATCCCAACGAGCAGTACTTC. Its translation is CSASRNPNEQYF.

V usage is TRBV6-1 and J usage is TRBJ1-4; a possible D gene is TRBD1 (5 bases). The germline CDR1 and CDR2 sequences are MNHNS and SASEGT. The V end lost 1 base, the J end lost 2 bases, and 17 bases lay between the germline ends. The CDR3 totals 18 residues. The CDR3 region is CASSEDSGGGWTNEKLFF. The CDR3 DNA sequence: TGTGCCAGCAGTGAAGACTCCGGGGGGGGTTGGACTAATGAAAAACTGTTTTTT.

This sequence joins TRBV4-1 and TRBJ1-3, with 7 bases identical to TRBD1. J lost 0 bases, V lost 0 bases, and 5 bases had no gene match. The CDR3 loop spans 17 amino acids. Germline CDR1 reads MGHRA; CDR2 reads YSYEKL. The CDR3 nucleotides are TGCGCCAGCAGCCAAGAGCGGACAGGAAGCTCTGGAAACACCATATATTTT. This translates into CASSQERTGSSGNTIYF.

This clonotype came up a few times. V gene TRBV20-1 combines with J gene TRBJ1-2; 9 bases line up with TRBD1. The CDR3 is 14 residues long. Losses at the gene ends were 2 bases for V and 4 bases for J; bases not matched to a gene: 5. Germline CDR1 is DFQATT and CDR2 is SNEGSKA (reference sequence). The CDR3: CSARQQTGGYGYTF. CDR3 sequence (DNA): TGCAGTGCTAGACAACAGACAGGGGGCTATGGCTACACCTTC.

The chain links TRBV27 to TRBJ2-7; 9 bases map to TRBD1. This CDR3 contains 13 residues. The germline V gene has CDR1 MNHEY and CDR2 SMNVEV (reference sequence). Losses at the gene ends were 6 bases for V and 5 bases for J; bases not matched to a gene: 5. The CDR3 region is CASRGQGQDEQYF. The CDR3 DNA sequence: TGTGCCAGCAGGGGACAGGGACAGGACGAGCAGTACTTC.

This chain connects TRBV7-9 to TRBJ2-5; 10 bases fit TRBD2. Germline CDR1 is SEHNR and CDR2 is FQNEAQ (reference sequence). The CDR3 is 19 amino acids. The junction had 14 bases not matched to a gene; V was cut back by 2 bases and J by 2 bases. CDR3: CASSLIGQGGLALQETQYF. CDR3 coding DNA: TGTGCCAGCAGCTTAATAGGGCAAGGGGGACTAGCGCTTCAAGAGACCCAGTACTTC.

This clonotype was detected ten times or more. V and J are TRBV7-8 and TRBJ2-3, with 10 bases aligning to TRBD1. Germline-derived CDR1 and CDR2 are SGHVS and FQNEAQ. The CDR3 consists of 17 residues. Trimming removed 1 base from V and 5 bases from J; junction bases left unmatched: 9. Here the CDR3 reads CASSLVTDRGRKDTQYF. In DNA form, the CDR3 reads TGTGCCAGCAGCTTAGTGACCGACAGGGGGCGCAAAGATACGCAGTATTTT. The full variable domain, completed using reference TRBV7-8 and TRBJ2-3, is GAGVSQSPRYKVAKRGQDVALRCDPISGHVSLFWYQQALGQGPEFLTYFQNEAQLDKSGLPSDRFFAERPEGSVSTLKIQRTQQEDSAVYLCASSLVTDRGRKDTQYFGPGTRLTVL.